Shown below are 25 T cell receptor beta chains from a single sample sequenced in a study of cytomegalovirus exposure and HLA in healthy donors. TCRdb's copy holds only in-frame clones and misses some; the assay was immunoSEQ multiplex PCR. The data contain some 170,000 clones, about 87% of them seen just once; the ten biggest clones take up roughly 1.5%. The sequenced material came from PBMCs. These TCRs come from a woman in her twenties or thirties in good health and CMV-seronegative.

The chain has TRBV4-1 and TRBJ2-7; 7 positions agree with TRBD2. Germline V CDR1 and CDR2: MGHRA, YSYEKL. The length of the CDR3 is 14 residues. The J segment lost 3 bases and the V segment lost 3 bases, leaving 5 bases of the junction unmatched. The CDR3 protein is CASSQETSFYEQYF. The DNA for the CDR3 is TGCGCCAGCAGCCAGGAGACTAGCTTCTACGAGCAGTACTTC.

This clone came up once. V usage is TRBV20-1 and J usage is TRBJ2-7; D gene uncertain. V was trimmed by 1 base and J by 3 bases, leaving 4 bases between them. CDR3 length equals 11 residues. The germline V gene has CDR1 DFQATT and CDR2 SNEGSKA (reference sequence). The CDR3 DNA reads as TGCAGTGCTAGAGTCAGCTACGAGCAGTACTTC. Amino acids: CSARVSYEQYF.

The chain carries TRBV5-1 and TRBJ2-7; D uncertain. CDR3 length equals 15 residues. V was trimmed by 0 bases and J by 0 bases, leaving 10 bases between them. CDR1 is SGHRS and CDR2 is YFSETQ in the germline V gene. The CDR3 region has the DNA TGCGCCAGCAGCTTGGAATTTGCGAGCTCCTACGAGCAGTACTTC. It encodes CASSLEFASSYEQYF.

This chain connects TRBV7-9 to TRBJ2-2, with unresolved D. Germline V gives CDR1 SEHNR, CDR2 FQNEAQ (reference sequence). V shed 11 bases and J shed 7 bases, with 11 bases lying between them. The CDR3 extends over 11 amino acids. The CDR3 region is CAPRSSGELFF. DNA of the CDR3: TGTGCCCCCCGTTCGAGCGGGGAGCTGTTTTTT.

The chain carries TRBV9 and TRBJ2-1; TRBD2 matches 10 bases. Germline V lookup: CDR1 SGDLS, CDR2 YYNGEE. This CDR3 comprises 16 residues. With V trimmed by 2 bases and J by 3 bases, 5 bases remained unmatched. The CDR3 sequence is CASSVEIAGGYNEQFF. The CDR3 bases are TGTGCCAGCAGCGTGGAAATAGCGGGGGGCTACAATGAGCAGTTCTTC.

This clone was picked up one time. The V and J genes are TRBV2 and TRBJ2-1; 8 bases align to TRBD2. Germline-derived CDR1 and CDR2 are SNHLY and FYNNEI. CDR3 size: 18 residues. Unmatched junction bases numbered 13, after V lost 6 bases and J lost 0 bases. The CDR3 sequence: CASSPTPSGLSSYNEQFF. CDR3 bases: TGTGCCAGCAGCCCTACCCCTAGCGGGTTGAGCTCCTACAATGAGCAGTTCTTC.

The rearrangement joins TRBV11-2 to TRBJ1-1, with TRBD1 identical over 8 bases. V shed 5 bases, J shed 0 bases, and the junction held 8 bases outside the gene matches. Germline V gives CDR1 SGHAT, CDR2 FQNNGV. The CDR3 covers 16 residues. CDR3 region: CASSQRDRSLNTEAFF. The CDR3 nucleotides read TGTGCCAGCAGCCAGAGGGACAGGAGCTTGAACACTGAAGCTTTCTTT.

This clone turned up a few times. This sequence joins TRBV11-2 and TRBJ2-3; a weak D match, TRBD2 (6 bases). Trimming pared 3 bases from V and 2 bases from J, leaving 12 bases between. CDR3 size: 15 residues. CDR1 is SGHAT, CDR2 FQNNGV, per germline. The CDR3 region has the DNA TGTGCCAGCAGCTTGGGACTCTCAAACACAGATACGCAGTATTTT. The encoded protein is CASSLGLSNTDTQYF.

V is TRBV11-2 and J is TRBJ1-6; TRBD1 matches at 8 bases. After removal of 3 bases from V and 8 bases from J, the junction contained 6 bases not matched to a gene. This CDR3 is 15 amino acids long. Germline assignment: CDR1 SGHAT and CDR2 FQNNGV. As DNA, the CDR3 is TGTGCCAGCAGCTTCACAGGGGGGACCTATTCACCCCTCCACTTT. Its translation: CASSFTGGTYSPLHF.

V usage is TRBV27 and J usage is TRBJ1-1; D remains unclear. The CDR3 is 16 amino acids. V was shortened by 0 bases and J by 1 base, with 12 bases between the two germline ends. Per germline, CDR1 MNHEY and CDR2 SMNVEV (reference sequence). The CDR3 here is CASSLSFIGGNTEAFF. In DNA, the CDR3 is TGTGCCAGCAGTTTATCTTTCATTGGAGGGAACACTGAAGCTTTCTTT.

The CDR3 DNA follows: TGTGCCAGTAGATCCCTTCCCGGGGTGCCGGGTGGGGCCAACGTCCTGACTTTC. Amino acids: CASRSLPGVPGGANVLTF. The V and J genes are TRBV19 and TRBJ2-6, with a possible D match to TRBD2 (5 bases). The V gene's germline CDR1 is LNHDA and CDR2 SQIVND (reference sequence). The CDR3 is 18 residues long. Trimming left V 6 bases short and J 3 bases short, with 21 bases between.

The genes are TRBV4-3 and TRBJ2-4; 9 bases align to TRBD1. The germline V gene has CDR1 LGHNA and CDR2 YSLEER. V dropped 2 bases and J dropped 0; count of bases not matched to a gene: 5. The CDR3 consists of 17 residues. The CDR3 region has the DNA TGCGCCAGCAGCCAACGATGGGGACAGGGAGCCAAAAACATTCAGTACTTC. Residues: CASSQRWGQGAKNIQYF.

The chain recombines TRBV5-4 with TRBJ1-2, with D perhaps matching TRBD1 (6 bases). V lost 0 bases to trimming and J lost 7 bases, with 10 bases between them. Germline V CDR1 and CDR2: SGHNT, YYREEE (reference sequence). The CDR3 sequence is 13 residues long. The CDR3 loop reads CASSLEAGVGYTF. CDR3 sequence (DNA): TGTGCCAGCAGCTTGGAGGCAGGGGTTGGCTACACCTTC.

The CDR3 region is CASSLRTGVGLEQYF. CDR3 sequence (DNA): TGCGCCAGCAGCTTAAGGACAGGGGTCGGCTTGGAGCAGTACTTC. The rearrangement links TRBV5-1 to TRBJ2-7; 9 nucleotides line up with TRBD1. This CDR3 is 15 amino acids long. Germline V CDR1 and CDR2: SGHRS, YFSETQ. J was trimmed by 7 bases and V by 2 bases; bases with no gene match: 10.

CDR3 bases: TGTGCCAGCGGGCAGACCTACGAGCAGTACTTC. It translates to CASGQTYEQYF. This chain links TRBV7-8 with TRBJ2-7; D not resolved. CDR1 and CDR2 from the germline V gene are SGHVS and FQNEAQ. The CDR3 covers 11 residues. With 8 bases removed from V and 2 bases from J, the gap between germline ends came to 7 bases.

The J gene is TRBJ2-3, the V gene TRBV27, with 8 bases fitting TRBD2. This CDR3 is built from 15 residues. Losses at the gene ends were 1 base for V and 4 bases for J; bases not matched to a gene: 4. Germline V CDR1 and CDR2: MNHEY, SMNVEV (reference sequence). DNA of the CDR3: TGTGCCAGCAGTTTATTTGACGGGGGGGCAGATACGCAGTATTTT. It is translated as CASSLFDGGADTQYF.

The CDR3 here is CASSLIGNSGNTIYF. The CDR3 DNA sequence: TGTGCCAGCAGCTTGATTGGCAACTCTGGAAACACCATATATTTT. V is TRBV5-4 and J is TRBJ1-3, with D unclear. The CDR3 loop spans 15 amino acids. The germline CDR1 and CDR2 sequences are SGHNT and YYREEE (reference sequence). The V and J ends lost 1 base and 0 bases respectively, with 8 bases between them.

This chain uses TRBV6-1 with TRBJ1-1; tentatively, D is TRBD1 (6 bases). The CDR3 totals 15 residues. Trimming left V 8 bases short and J 6 bases short, with 22 bases between. CDR1 and CDR2 from the germline V gene are MNHNS and SASEGT. The CDR3, as DNA: TGTGCCAGCGGGGTAGGGGGACCCACCGAAGCTGAAGCTTTCTTT. This codes for CASGVGGPTEAEAFF.

The chain has TRBV5-4 and TRBJ2-7; 13 bases are shared with TRBD2. The germline gives CDR1 SGHNT, CDR2 YYREEE (reference sequence). V shed 3 bases and J 5 bases; nucleotides not matched to a gene: 5. CDR3 size: 15 residues. This CDR3 is CASSWTSGGSNEQYF. Written as DNA, the CDR3 is TGTGCCAGCAGCTGGACTAGCGGGGGCAGCAACGAGCAGTACTTC.

The gene calls are TRBV5-6 and TRBJ1-3; D is uncertain. Germline lookup yields CDR1 SGHDT and CDR2 YYEEEE. The CDR3 covers 15 residues. V shed 0 bases and J shed 4 bases, with 11 bases lying between them. This CDR3 reads CASSLGPFPGNTIYF. The CDR3, as DNA: TGTGCCAGCAGCTTGGGTCCTTTTCCCGGAAACACCATATATTTT.

V and J are TRBV6-5 and TRBJ2-7; D might be TRBD2 (5 bases). V lost 2 bases to trimming and J lost 2 bases, with 16 bases between them. From germline, CDR1 is MNHEY and CDR2 SVGAGI. The CDR3 has 16 amino acids. Here the CDR3 reads CASSYRTAQRTYEQYF. The CDR3 bases are TGTGCCAGCAGTTACCGAACCGCACAGCGGACCTACGAGCAGTACTTC.

This clone has a single count. The gene calls are TRBV6-1 and TRBJ2-3, with TRBD1 matching over 11 bases. The CDR3 runs 15 residues. V shed 10 bases and J 5 bases; nucleotides not matched to a gene: 11. The germline V gene has CDR1 MNHNS and CDR2 SASEGT. The CDR3 nucleotides read TGTGCCACAAGACCGGGACAGGGGGGTCAAGATACGCAGTATTTT. As protein: CATRPGQGGQDTQYF.

The chain is built from TRBV4-2 and TRBJ2-1; TRBD2 agrees at 8 bases. Germline values: CDR1 LGHNA, CDR2 YNFKEQ. The CDR3 consists of 17 residues. V was pared by 5 bases and J by 4 bases, with 13 bases of the junction left unmatched. The CDR3 DNA follows: TGTGCCAGCAGCTATTCGATCCGGGGGGGCGTTTACAATGAGCAGTTCTTC. It encodes CASSYSIRGGVYNEQFF.

This clone has only one observation. This chain links TRBV27 with TRBJ1-2; 11 bases are shared with TRBD1. The V segment lost 5 bases and the J segment 0 bases; nucleotides outside the gene matches: 17. The CDR3 has 20 amino acids. Germline lookup yields CDR1 MNHEY and CDR2 SMNVEV (reference sequence). The CDR3 sequence: CASSPKGQGGSYSPNYGYTF. CDR3 coding DNA: TGTGCCAGCAGTCCAAAGGGACAGGGGGGATCGTATAGTCCTAACTATGGCTACACCTTC.

The gene calls are TRBV2 and TRBJ2-5; possible D gene TRBD2, 7 bases. The CDR3 contains 16 residues. V lost 2 bases, J lost 2 bases, and 15 bases lay in between. Germline V gene lookup returns CDR1 SNHLY and CDR2 FYNNEI. The CDR3 DNA follows: TGTGCCAGCAGTGAAAGGGGGGGATTGAGACAAGAGACCCAGTACTTC. Its translation is CASSERGGLRQETQYF. Using reference TRBV2 and TRBJ2-5 for the parts outside the CDR3, the full variable domain is EPEVTQTPSHQVTQMGQEVILRCVPISNHLYFYWYRQILGQKVEFLVSFYNNEISEKSEIFDDQFSVERPDGSNFTLKIRSTKLEDSAMYFCASSERGGLRQETQYFGPGTRLLVL.